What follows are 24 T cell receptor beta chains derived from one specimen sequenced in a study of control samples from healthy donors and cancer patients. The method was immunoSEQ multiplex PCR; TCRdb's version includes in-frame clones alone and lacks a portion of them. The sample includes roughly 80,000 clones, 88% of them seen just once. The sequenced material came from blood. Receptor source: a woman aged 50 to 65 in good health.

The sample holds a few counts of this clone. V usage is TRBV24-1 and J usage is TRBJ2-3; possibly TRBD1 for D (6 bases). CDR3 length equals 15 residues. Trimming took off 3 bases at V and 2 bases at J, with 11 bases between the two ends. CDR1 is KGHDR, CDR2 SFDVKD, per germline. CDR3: CATSDRRQATDTQYF. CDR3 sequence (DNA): TGTGCCACCAGTGATCGTCGACAGGCCACAGATACGCAGTATTTT.

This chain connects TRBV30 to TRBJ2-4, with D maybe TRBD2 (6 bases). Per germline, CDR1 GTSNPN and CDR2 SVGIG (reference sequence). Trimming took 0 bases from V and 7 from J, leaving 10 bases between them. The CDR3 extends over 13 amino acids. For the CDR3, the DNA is TGTGCCTGGAGTGTACGACTAGGCAACATTCAGTACTTC. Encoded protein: CAWSVRLGNIQYF.

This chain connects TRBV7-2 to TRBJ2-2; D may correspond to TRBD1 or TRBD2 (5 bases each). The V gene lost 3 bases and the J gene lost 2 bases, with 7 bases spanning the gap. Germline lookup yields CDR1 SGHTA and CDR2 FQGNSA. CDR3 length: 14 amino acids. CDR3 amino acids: CASSLGVNTGELFF. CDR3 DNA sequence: TGTGCCAGCAGCTTGGGGGTTAACACCGGGGAGCTGTTTTTT.

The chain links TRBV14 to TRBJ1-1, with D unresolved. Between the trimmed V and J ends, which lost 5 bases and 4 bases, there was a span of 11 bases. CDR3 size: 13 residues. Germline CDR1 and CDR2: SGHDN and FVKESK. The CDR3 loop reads CASSVFSVTEAFF. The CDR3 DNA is TGTGCCAGCAGCGTTTTCTCGGTCACTGAAGCTTTCTTT.

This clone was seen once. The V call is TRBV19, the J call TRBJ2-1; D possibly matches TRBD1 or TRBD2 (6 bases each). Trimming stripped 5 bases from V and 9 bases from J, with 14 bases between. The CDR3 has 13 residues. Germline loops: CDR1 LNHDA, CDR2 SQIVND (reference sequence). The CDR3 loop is CASSGGQYGEQFF. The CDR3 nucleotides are TGTGCCAGTAGTGGGGGGCAGTACGGTGAGCAGTTCTTC.

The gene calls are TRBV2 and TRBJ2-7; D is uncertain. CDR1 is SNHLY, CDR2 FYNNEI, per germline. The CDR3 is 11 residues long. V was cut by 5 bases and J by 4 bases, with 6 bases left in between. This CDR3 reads CASSPYYEQYF. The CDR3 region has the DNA TGTGCCAGCAGTCCCTATTACGAGCAGTACTTC.

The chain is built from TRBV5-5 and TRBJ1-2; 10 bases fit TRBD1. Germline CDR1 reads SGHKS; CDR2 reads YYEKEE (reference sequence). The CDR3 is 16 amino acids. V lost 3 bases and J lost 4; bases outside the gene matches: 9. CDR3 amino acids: CASSSETGGIGYGYTF. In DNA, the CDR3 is TGTGCCAGCAGCTCGGAGACAGGGGGCATCGGCTATGGCTACACCTTC.

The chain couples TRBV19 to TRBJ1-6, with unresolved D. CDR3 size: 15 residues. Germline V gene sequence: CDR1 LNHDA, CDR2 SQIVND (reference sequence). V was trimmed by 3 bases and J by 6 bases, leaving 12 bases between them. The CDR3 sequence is CASSIIGPVNSPLHF. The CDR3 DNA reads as TGTGCCAGTAGTATTATTGGACCCGTTAATTCACCCCTCCACTTT.

The chain's CDR3 is CGSRAMNTEAFF. Here the CDR3 DNA reads TGTGGAAGCAGGGCGATGAACACTGAAGCTTTCTTT. V gene TRBV19 combines with J gene TRBJ1-1; a weak D match, TRBD1 (5 bases). CDR1 and CDR2 (germline): LNHDA, SQIVND (reference sequence). There are 12 residues in the CDR3.

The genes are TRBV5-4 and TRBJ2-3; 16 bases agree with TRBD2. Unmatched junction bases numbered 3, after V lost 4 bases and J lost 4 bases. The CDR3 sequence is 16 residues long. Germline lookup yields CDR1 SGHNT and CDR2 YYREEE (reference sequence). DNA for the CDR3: TGTGCCAGCAGCCGCGGGACTAGCGGGGGGGCAGATACGCAGTATTTT. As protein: CASSRGTSGGADTQYF.

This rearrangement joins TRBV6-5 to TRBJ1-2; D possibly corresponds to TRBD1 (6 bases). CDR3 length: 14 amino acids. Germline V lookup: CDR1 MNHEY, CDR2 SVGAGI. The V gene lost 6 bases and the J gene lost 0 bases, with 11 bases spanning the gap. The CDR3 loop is CASSPSGANYGYTF. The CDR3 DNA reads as TGTGCCAGCAGCCCCTCAGGGGCTAACTATGGCTACACCTTC.

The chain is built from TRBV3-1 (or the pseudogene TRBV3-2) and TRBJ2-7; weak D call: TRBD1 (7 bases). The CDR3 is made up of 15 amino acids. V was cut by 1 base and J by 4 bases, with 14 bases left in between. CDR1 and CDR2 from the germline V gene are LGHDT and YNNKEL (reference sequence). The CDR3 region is CASSQAPQGGYEQYF. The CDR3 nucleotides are TGTGCCAGCAGCCAAGCCCCCCAGGGGGGATACGAGCAGTACTTC.

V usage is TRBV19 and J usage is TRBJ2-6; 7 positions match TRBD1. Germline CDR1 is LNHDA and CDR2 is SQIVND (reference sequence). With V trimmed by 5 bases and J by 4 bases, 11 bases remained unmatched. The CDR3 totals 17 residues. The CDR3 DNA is TGTGCCAGTAGTGCAGACAGGGTAGCTAAAGGGGCCAACGTCCTGACTTTC. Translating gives CASSADRVAKGANVLTF.

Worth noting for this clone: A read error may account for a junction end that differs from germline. The CDR3 loop reads CASSYSVGVPIF. DNA of the CDR3: TGCGCCAGCAGCTACTCGGTGGGGGTCCCAATCTTC. The gene calls are TRBV4-1 and TRBJ2-1, with D possibly being TRBD1 or TRBD2 (5 bases each). CDR3 length: 12 residues. From germline, CDR1 is MGHRA and CDR2 YSYEKL.

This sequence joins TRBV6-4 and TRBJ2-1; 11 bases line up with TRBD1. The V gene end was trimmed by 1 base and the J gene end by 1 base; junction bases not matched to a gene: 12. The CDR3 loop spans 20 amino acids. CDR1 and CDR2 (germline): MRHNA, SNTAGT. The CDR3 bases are TGTGCCAGCAGTGACTATAGGACAGGGGGCTTGAATTGGTCCTACAATGAGCAGTTCTTC. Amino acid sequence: CASSDYRTGGLNWSYNEQFF.

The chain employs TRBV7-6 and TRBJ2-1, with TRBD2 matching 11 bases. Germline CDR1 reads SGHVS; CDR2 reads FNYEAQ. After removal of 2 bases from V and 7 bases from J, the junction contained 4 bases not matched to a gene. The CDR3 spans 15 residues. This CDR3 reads CASSLTSGGSNEQFF. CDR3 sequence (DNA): TGTGCCAGCAGCTTAACTAGCGGGGGCTCAAATGAGCAGTTCTTC.

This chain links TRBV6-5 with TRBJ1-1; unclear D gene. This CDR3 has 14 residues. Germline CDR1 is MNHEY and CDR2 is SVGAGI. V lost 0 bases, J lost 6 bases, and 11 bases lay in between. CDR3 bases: TGTGCCAGCAGTTACTCGAGCTCCCTACCTGAAGCTTTCTTT. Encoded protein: CASSYSSSLPEAFF.

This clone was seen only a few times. CDR3 coding DNA: TGTGCCAGTAGTATAGAACGGACAGGGTATGGAGGCACTGAAGCTTTCTTT. It encodes CASSIERTGYGGTEAFF. This rearrangement joins TRBV19 to TRBJ1-1; 8 positions match TRBD1. CDR1 is LNHDA, CDR2 SQIVND, per germline (reference sequence). This CDR3 region has 17 residues. J lost 4 bases, V lost 0 bases, and 10 bases had no gene match.

The CDR3 here is CASSDRGTGELFF. The CDR3 coding sequence is TGTGCCAGTAGTGATCGGGGGACCGGGGAGCTGTTTTTT. The chain is built from TRBV19 and TRBJ2-2, with D possibly being TRBD2 (6 bases). Trimming pared 5 bases from V and 5 bases from J, leaving 9 bases between. The germline CDR1 and CDR2 sequences are LNHDA and SQIVND (reference sequence). The CDR3 has 13 amino acids.

The CDR3 DNA follows: TGTGCCAGCATCTCCTGGGGGGGCCAGACAGATACGCAGTATTTT. Translating gives CASISWGGQTDTQYF. The chain has TRBV6-5 and TRBJ2-3; TRBD2 is a possible D gene (7 bases). Germline V gives CDR1 MNHEY, CDR2 SVGAGI. Between the trimmed V and J ends, which lost 7 bases and 3 bases, there was a span of 17 bases. The CDR3 is 15 residues long.

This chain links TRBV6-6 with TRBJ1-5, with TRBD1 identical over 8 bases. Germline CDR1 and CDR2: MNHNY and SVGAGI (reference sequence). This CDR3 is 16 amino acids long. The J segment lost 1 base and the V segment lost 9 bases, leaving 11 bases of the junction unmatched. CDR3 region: CASTGTGEASNQPQHF. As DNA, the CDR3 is TGTGCCAGTACCGGGACAGGAGAGGCGAGCAATCAGCCCCAGCATTTT.

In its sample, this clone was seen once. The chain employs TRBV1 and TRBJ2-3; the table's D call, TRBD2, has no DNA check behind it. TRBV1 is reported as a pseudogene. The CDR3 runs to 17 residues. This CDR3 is CTSSQASGGACTDTQYF. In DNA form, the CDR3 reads TGCACCAGCAGCCAAGCTAGCGGGGGGGCCTGCACAGATACGCAGTATTTT.

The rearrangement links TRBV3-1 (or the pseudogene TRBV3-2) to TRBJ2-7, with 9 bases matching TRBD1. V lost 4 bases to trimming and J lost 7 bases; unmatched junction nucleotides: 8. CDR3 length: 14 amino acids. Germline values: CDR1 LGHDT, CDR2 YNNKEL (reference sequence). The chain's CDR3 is CASSPRDRDGEQYF. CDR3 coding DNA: TGTGCCAGCAGCCCCCGGGACAGGGATGGGGAGCAGTACTTC.

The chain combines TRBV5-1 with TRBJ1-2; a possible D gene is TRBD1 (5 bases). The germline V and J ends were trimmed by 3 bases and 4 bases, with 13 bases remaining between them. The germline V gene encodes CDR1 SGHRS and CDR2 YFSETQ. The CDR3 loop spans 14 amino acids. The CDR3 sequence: CASSSLRDGYGYTF. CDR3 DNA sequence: TGCGCCAGCAGCTCACTCCGGGACGGCTATGGCTACACCTTC.